The rows below give T cell receptor beta chains drawn from one sample of a study of T cells in Graves' hyperthyroidism and ophthalmopathy. TCRdb re-called the multiplex PCR reads through MiXCR, storing one row per CDR3 protein. The sample consists of 300,000 to 450,000 distinct CDR3 sequences, about 18% of them appearing once. Specimen: blood. The receptor set was obtained from a woman aged 25 to 39 with Graves' hyperthyroidism that later progressed to Graves' ophthalmopathy. Both conserved end residues are part of each CDR3. A D gene is named only where the DNA matches it firmly. Size values are once, few and many counts, or a class for expanded clones, and some rows have none.

v_call	d_call	clone_size	j_call	cdr3_nt	cdr3_aa
TRBV6-2/TRBV6-3	-	many	TRBJ2-3	TGTGCCAGCAGAAAAACACAGAGGACGGCAGATACGCAGTATTTT	CASRKTQRTADTQYF
TRBV28	TRBD2	many	TRBJ2-1	TGTGCCAGCAGTTTCTTGGCGGGACTAGGTTCCTACAATGAGCAGTTCTTC	CASSFLAGLGSYNEQFF
TRBV5-1	-	-	TRBJ2-1	TGCGCCAGCAGCTTGTCCTACAACAATGAGCAGTTCTTC	CASSLSYNNEQFF
TRBV6-1	TRBD2	many	TRBJ2-3	TGTGCCAGCAGTGAACTAGCGGGGAGCACAGATACGCAGTATTTT	CASSELAGSTDTQYF
TRBV28	TRBD1	few	TRBJ1-2	TGTGCCAGCAGTACACCCGTCCTAGGGGGCGCCAGCTATGGCTACACCTTC	CASSTPVLGGASYGYTF
TRBV2	-	many	TRBJ1-5	TGTGCCAGCAGTGAAGGGGACTATAGCAATCAGCCCCAGCATTTT	CASSEGDYSNQPQHF
TRBV5-5	TRBD1	few	TRBJ2-3	TGTGCCAGCAGCCTCCATTTGACAGGGGTAGGGGATACGCAGTATTTT	CASSLHLTGVGDTQYF
TRBV30	-	many	TRBJ2-5	TGTGCCTGGACCAAGGGGGTGGTTGGAGAGACCCAGTACTTC	CAWTKGVVGETQYF
TRBV2	TRBD1	many	TRBJ2-1	TGTGCCAGCAAGGACAGGTTACAGTTCTTC	CASKDRLQFF
TRBV13	TRBD2	-	TRBJ2-7	TGTGCCAGCAGCTTCCGACTAGCGGCTTTTTACGAGCAGTACTTC	CASSFRLAAFYEQYF
TRBV6-2/TRBV6-3	TRBD1	many	TRBJ2-7	TGTGCCAGCACCAACTCGGGACAGATTTTGACCTACGAGCAGTACTTC	CASTNSGQILTYEQYF
TRBV20-1	-	few	TRBJ1-2	TGCAGTGCTAGAGATATCGCAGGGTGGAATGGCTACACCTTC	CSARDIAGWNGYTF
TRBV27	-	-	TRBJ1-5	TGTGCCAGCAGTAGTACCGAGGGGTTTTATAGCAATCAGCCACAGCATTTT	CASSSTEGFYSNQPQHF
TRBV28	-	many	TRBJ1-5	TGTGCCAGCTCATCCGGCGGGTTTGGCAATCAGCCCCAGCATTTT	CASSSGGFGNQPQHF
TRBV5-1	-	many	TRBJ1-2	TGCGCCAGCAGCTTGGATGGGGATCTCTTGTCTAACTATGGCTACACCTTC	CASSLDGDLLSNYGYTF
TRBV28	TRBD1	many	TRBJ2-2	TGTGCCAGCACCAATCCCTTGGGACAGGGGTACACCGGGGAGCTGTTTTTT	CASTNPLGQGYTGELFF
TRBV12-3/TRBV12-4	TRBD1	many	TRBJ2-7	TGTGCCAGCAAACCGACAGGGAACATCCACGAGCAGTACTTC	CASKPTGNIHEQYF
TRBV5-1	-	many	TRBJ2-3	TGCGCCAGCAGCTTGCTATCGGGGCGCGGAGATACGCAGTATTTT	CASSLLSGRGDTQYF
TRBV3-1	TRBD2	many	TRBJ2-3	TGTGCCAGCAGCCAAGAGGGACTAGGCAAAGATACGCAGTATTTT	CASSQEGLGKDTQYF
TRBV5-1	-	-	TRBJ2-3	TGCGCCAGCAGCTTCCGACTAGTGCCGACTAACACAGATACGCAGTATTTT	CASSFRLVPTNTDTQYF
TRBV5-1	TRBD2	-	TRBJ2-2	TGCGCCAGCAGCTGGGGGTTTGCGGGAGGCGAAACCGGGGAGCTGTTTTTT	CASSWGFAGGETGELFF
TRBV14	-	-	TRBJ1-2	TGTGCCAGCAGCCAAGAGGGGGCAGGTCCCTATGGCTACACCTTC	CASSQEGAGPYGYTF
TRBV5-4	-	-	TRBJ1-1	TGTGCCAGCAGCTTAGCCCCGGGACATAAAAGGGGTGAAGCTTTCTTT	CASSLAPGHKRGEAFF
TRBV18	TRBD1	many	TRBJ1-1	TGTGCCAGCTCATTACAGGGGGCGGGTAACACTGAAGCTTTCTTT	CASSLQGAGNTEAFF
TRBV19	-	-	TRBJ1-1	TGTGCCAGTAGTATCGTCATGAACACTGAAGCTTTCTTT	CASSIVMNTEAFF
TRBV12-3/TRBV12-4	-	many	TRBJ2-1	TGTGCCAGCAGTTTACGAGCAAATGAGCAGTTCTTC	CASSLRANEQFF
TRBV7-8	-	many	TRBJ1-5	TGTGCCAGCAGCTCGGACAGCCAGAGCAATCAGCCCCAGCATTTT	CASSSDSQSNQPQHF
TRBV9	-	few	TRBJ2-1	TGTGCCAGCAGCGTAGAGGGAAGCGGGAATGAGCAGTTCTTC	CASSVEGSGNEQFF
TRBV27	-	many	TRBJ2-7	TGTGCCAGCAGTACCGGGGGCGGGATCACCTACGAGCAGTACTTC	CASSTGGGITYEQYF
TRBV5-1	-	-	TRBJ2-2	TGCGCCAGCAGCTTGGTTGGCCCTTGGAACACCGGGGAGCTGTTTTTT	CASSLVGPWNTGELFF
TRBV27	-	-	TRBJ1-1	TGTGCCAGCAATTTATCCTTCGGGCTAGAAGCTTTCTTT	CASNLSFGLEAFF
TRBV6-5	-	many	TRBJ2-7	TGTGCCAGCAGTTACTCTGGGACTTCTTACGAGCAGTACTTC	CASSYSGTSYEQYF
TRBV29-1	TRBD2	few	TRBJ2-2	TGCAGCGTTGATCCGGGAGGGCCTACCGGGGAGCTGTTTTTT	CSVDPGGPTGELFF
TRBV29-1	TRBD2	many	TRBJ2-7	TGCAGCGTTGGGGAGGGAGACGAACTACCGGGGCAGTACTTC	CSVGEGDELPGQYF
TRBV5-6	-	many	TRBJ1-2	TGTGCCAGCAGCTTGGAGGGGAAGTGGGCTTTCTATGGCTACACCTTC	CASSLEGKWAFYGYTF
TRBV11-2	TRBD2	-	TRBJ2-5	TGTGCCAGCAGCTTAGAGGGGCTAGCGGGAGTTAAAGAGACCCAGTACTTC	CASSLEGLAGVKETQYF
TRBV9	-	-	TRBJ1-1	TGTGCCAGCAGCGTAGTTCACTCCGGGGGGGGAATGAACACTGAAGCTTTCTTT	CASSVVHSGGGMNTEAFF
TRBV11-2	-	many	TRBJ2-5	TGTGCCAGCAGCAGGTCCCAAGAGACCCAGTACTTC	CASSRSQETQYF
TRBV2	TRBD1	many	TRBJ2-7	TGTGCCAGCAGTGAAAACCGGGACAGGGGAAAGACCTACGAGCAGTACTTC	CASSENRDRGKTYEQYF